This TCR beta chain stems from a study of blood T cells in healthy people across ages. Study background: Every two T cells gave about one barcoded beta molecule via template switching.

As for this clonotype: Its target is unknown. Germline is not matched at one junction end, which may reflect a read error.

The study's findings and limits: A conclusive naive versus antigen-experienced comparison was prevented by the unsorted PBMCs.

A J-beta primer mix and a sample-barcoded 5' primer were used in a second PCR of about 6 to 12 cycles. TCRdb re-derived calls from the 5' RACE reads in MiXCR, one entry per CDR3 protein. The top ten hold around 12% of the sample, which has around 1.1 million distinct CDR3 sequences, less than 45% seen once. The CDR3 runs 15 residues. Germline CDR1 is MGHRA and CDR2 is YSYEKL. With each sample, at least 5.5 micrograms of total RNA were extracted. Material: blood. This TCR was sampled from a man younger than 30 in good health. This chain joins TRBV4-1 and TRBJ2-3; TRBD2 might be the D (5 bases). In DNA, the CDR3 is TGCGCCAGCAGCCTCGGGGAGCCCAGCACAAATACGCAGTATTTT. Amino acids: CASSLGEPSTNTQYF.